The clone carrying this T cell receptor (beta chain) was picked up a small number of times. The time point: newly diagnosed GD, antithyroid drugs for less than 3 months. Extracted RNA from PBMCs served as the source of the TCR library. These data belong to a study of regulatory T cells in long-lasting Graves disease. CDR3-region Arm-PCR and iRepertoire HTBI primers produced the TCR beta libraries. Using its own MiXCR run on the multiplex PCR reads, TCRdb lists one record per CDR3 protein. The data show around 400,000 distinct CDR3 sequences, with 15% seen just once and approximately 8% held by the top ten. The CDR3 runs to 15 residues. Trimming cost V 4 bases and J 4 bases; bases outside gene matches: 10. The germline CDR1 and CDR2 sequences are MDHEN and SYDVKM. This same sample was also part of a study on T cells in Graves' hyperthyroidism and ophthalmopathy.

The chain carries TRBV28 and TRBJ2-7; 7 nucleotides agree with TRBD2. The TCR comes from a woman aged 35 to 49 with Graves disease. Sequencing was performed on peripheral blood mononuclear cells (PBMCs), taken at new diagnosis, from a patient treated with antithyroid drugs. CDR3 nucleotides: TGTGCCAGCAGTTCCAGCCGGGGAGGGCCTTACGAGCAGTACTTC. Translation gives CASSSSRGGPYEQYF.